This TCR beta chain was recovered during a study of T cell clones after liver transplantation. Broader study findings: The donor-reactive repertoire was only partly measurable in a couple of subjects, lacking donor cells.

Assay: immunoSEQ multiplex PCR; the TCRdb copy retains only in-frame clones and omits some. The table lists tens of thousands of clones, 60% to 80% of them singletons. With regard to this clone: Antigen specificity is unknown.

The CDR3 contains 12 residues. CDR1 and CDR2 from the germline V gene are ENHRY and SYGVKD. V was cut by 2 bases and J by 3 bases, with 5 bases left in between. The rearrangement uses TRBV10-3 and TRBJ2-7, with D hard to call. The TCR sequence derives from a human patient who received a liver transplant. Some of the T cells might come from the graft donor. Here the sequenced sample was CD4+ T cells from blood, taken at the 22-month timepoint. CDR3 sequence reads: CAISEPNYEQYF. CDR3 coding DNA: TGTGCCATCAGTGAGCCGAACTACGAGCAGTACTTC.